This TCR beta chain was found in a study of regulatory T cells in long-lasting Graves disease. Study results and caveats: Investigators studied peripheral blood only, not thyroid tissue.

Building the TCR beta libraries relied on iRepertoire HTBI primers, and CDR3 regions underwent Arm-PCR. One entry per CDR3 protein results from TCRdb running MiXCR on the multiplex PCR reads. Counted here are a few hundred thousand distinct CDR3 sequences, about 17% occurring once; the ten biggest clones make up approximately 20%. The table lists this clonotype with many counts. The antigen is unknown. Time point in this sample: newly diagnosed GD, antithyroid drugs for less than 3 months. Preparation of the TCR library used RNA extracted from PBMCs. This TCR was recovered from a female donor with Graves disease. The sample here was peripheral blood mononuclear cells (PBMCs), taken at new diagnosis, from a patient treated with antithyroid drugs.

Here the CDR3 reads CASSLLLGEKYF. The CDR3 nucleotides are TGTGCCAGCAGCCTGCTTCTGGGGGAAAAGTACTTC. V is TRBV7-8 and J is TRBJ2-4; D possibly matches TRBD1 or TRBD2 (5 bases each). Trimming took 5 bases from V and 14 from J, leaving 16 bases between them. This CDR3 comprises 12 residues. Germline CDR1 is SGHVS and CDR2 is FQNEAQ.